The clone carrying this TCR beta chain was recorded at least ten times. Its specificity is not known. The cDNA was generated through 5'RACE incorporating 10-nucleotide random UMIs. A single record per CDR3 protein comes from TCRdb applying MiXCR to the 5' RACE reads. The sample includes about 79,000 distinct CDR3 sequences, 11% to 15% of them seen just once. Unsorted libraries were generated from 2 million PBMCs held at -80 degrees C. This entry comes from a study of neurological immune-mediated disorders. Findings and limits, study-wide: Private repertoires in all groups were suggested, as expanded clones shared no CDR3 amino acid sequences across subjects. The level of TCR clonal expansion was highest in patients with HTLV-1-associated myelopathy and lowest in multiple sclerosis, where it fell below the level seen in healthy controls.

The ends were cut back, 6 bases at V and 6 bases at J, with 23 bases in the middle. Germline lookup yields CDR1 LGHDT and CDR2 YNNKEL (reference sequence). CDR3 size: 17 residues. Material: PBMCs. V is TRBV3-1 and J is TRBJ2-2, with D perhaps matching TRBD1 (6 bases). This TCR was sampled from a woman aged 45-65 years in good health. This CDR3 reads CASSTRDTFSYAGELFF. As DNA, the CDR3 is TGTGCCAGCAGTACACGGGACACTTTCTCATACGCCGGGGAGCTGTTTTTT.